The next 10 T cell receptor beta chains were all read from a single sample in a study of blood T cells in healthy people across ages. The use of a sample-barcoded 5' primer and a J-beta primer mix characterized a second PCR of roughly 7 to 11 cycles. MiXCR was run by TCRdb on the 5' RACE reads, yielding one entry per CDR3 protein. In the table there are around 1,500,000 distinct CDR3 sequences, about 40% of which are singletons. Sequenced: blood. Source of these receptors: a woman aged 18 to 35 in good health.

This chain connects TRBV28 to TRBJ1-2; TRBD1 might be the D (6 bases). Trimming stripped 3 bases from V and 5 bases from J, with 10 bases between. The CDR3 length is 13 residues. The V gene's germline CDR1 is MDHEN and CDR2 SYDVKM. The CDR3 sequence: CASSLHREYGYTF. CDR3 in DNA: TGTGCCAGCAGTTTGCACAGGGAATATGGCTACACCTTC.

The genes are TRBV9 and TRBJ2-7; unclear D gene. The germline CDR1 and CDR2 sequences are SGDLS and YYNGEE. The length of the CDR3 is 16 residues. Trimming removed 0 bases from V and 0 bases from J, with 13 bases in between. The CDR3 sequence: CASSVDITDSSYEQYF. The CDR3 nucleotides are TGTGCCAGCAGCGTAGATATAACGGATAGCTCCTACGAGCAGTACTTC.

The chain employs TRBV4-1 and TRBJ2-2; the D call may be TRBD1 or TRBD2 (6 bases each). Germline lookup yields CDR1 MGHRA and CDR2 YSYEKL. V was pared by 1 base and J by 6 bases, with 21 bases between. The CDR3 runs to 18 residues. DNA of the CDR3: TGCGCCAGCAGCCAAGTTGATCGAGGGGGGTTGGACGCCGGGGAGCTGTTTTTT. As protein: CASSQVDRGGLDAGELFF.

A remark on this clonotype: An end of the junction does not agree with germline; a read error may underlie this. The chain combines TRBV7-8 with TRBJ2-5; possibly TRBD1 or TRBD2 for D (5 bases each). The germline V gene encodes CDR1 SGHVS and CDR2 FQNEAQ. CDR3 size: 15 residues. CDR3 in DNA: TGTGCCGGCAGCCTTGGTGGGACGGTCCAAGAGACCCAGTACTTC. Protein sequence: CAGSLGGTVQETQYF.

The chain links TRBV5-4 to TRBJ2-7, with no clear D. Trimming left V 5 bases short and J 3 bases short, with 12 bases between. The germline V gene encodes CDR1 SGHNT and CDR2 YYREEE (reference sequence). CDR3 size: 13 residues. CDR3 residues: CASSAGIGYEQYF. The CDR3 DNA sequence: TGTGCCAGCAGTGCTGGGATCGGCTACGAGCAGTACTTC.

This chain joins TRBV6-5 and TRBJ1-4; tentative D call: TRBD1 (6 bases). The germline V gene has CDR1 MNHEY and CDR2 SVGAGI. This CDR3 is built from 16 residues. Deletions cut 2 bases from V and 3 bases from J, with 13 bases between. DNA of the CDR3: TGTGCCAGCAGTTACGATGGGGGCTCAGCTAATGAAAAACTGTTTTTT. Translated: CASSYDGGSANEKLFF.

This chain uses TRBV12-3 or TRBV12-4 with TRBJ1-2, with D unresolved. Trimming cost V 8 bases and J 2 bases, with 12 bases left between them. CDR3 length: 13 amino acids. The chain's CDR3 is CASSQSRNYGYTF. The DNA of the CDR3 is TGTGCCAGCTCCCAGAGTAGAAACTATGGCTACACCTTC.

This clonotype came up a few times. This rearrangement joins TRBV10-2 to TRBJ2-7; 12 bases agree with TRBD2. CDR3 size: 17 residues. Germline V gene data show CDR1 as WSHSY and CDR2 as SAAADI. J gave up 0 bases and V 4 bases, and 7 bases lay outside the gene matches. The CDR3 here is CASSAFRTSGVSYEQYF. The CDR3 DNA reads TGCGCCAGCAGTGCGTTTCGGACTAGCGGGGTCTCCTACGAGCAGTACTTC.

The chain carries TRBV2 and TRBJ2-7; D is uncertain. Germline CDR1 is SNHLY and CDR2 is FYNNEI. V lost 2 bases and J 9 bases, leaving 11 bases between the germline ends. The CDR3 totals 12 residues. The CDR3 sequence is CASSENSSPQYF. The CDR3 DNA follows: TGTGCCAGCAGTGAAAACTCGAGTCCGCAGTACTTC.

The chain combines TRBV20-1 with TRBJ1-1; D may be TRBD1 (6 bases). The CDR3 runs to 16 residues. The V gene's germline CDR1 is DFQATT and CDR2 SNEGSKA (reference sequence). Deletions cut 3 bases from V and 1 base from J, with 18 bases between. The CDR3 is CSARQGFLLRNTEAFF. In DNA form, the CDR3 reads TGCAGTGCTAGGCAGGGGTTTTTGCTAAGGAACACTGAAGCTTTCTTT.